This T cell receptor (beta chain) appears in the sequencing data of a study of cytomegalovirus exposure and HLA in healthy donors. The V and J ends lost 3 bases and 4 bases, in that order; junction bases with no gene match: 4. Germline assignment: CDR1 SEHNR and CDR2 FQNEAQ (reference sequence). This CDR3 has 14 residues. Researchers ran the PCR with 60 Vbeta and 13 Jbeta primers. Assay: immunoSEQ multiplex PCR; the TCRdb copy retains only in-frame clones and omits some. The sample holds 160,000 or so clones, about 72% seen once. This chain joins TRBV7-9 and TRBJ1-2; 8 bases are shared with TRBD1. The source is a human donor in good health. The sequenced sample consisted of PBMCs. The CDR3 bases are TGTGCCAGCAGCTTGAGACAGGGGACCTATGGCTACACCTTC. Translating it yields CASSLRQGTYGYTF.